This entry features one T cell receptor (beta chain) sequence. The germline V and J ends were trimmed by 4 bases and 1 base, with 5 bases remaining between them. This CDR3 is 12 amino acids long. The V gene's germline CDR1 is SGDLS and CDR2 YYNGEE. The data derive from a study of T cell changes during pregnancy in multiple sclerosis. The assay was immunoSEQ multiplex PCR, and TCRdb's table has in-frame clones only and misses some. Here the sample spans over 70,000 clones, less than 95% being singletons. Material: peripheral blood, obtained in the first trimester of pregnancy. V gene TRBV9 combines with J gene TRBJ1-1; D not certain. This TCR was sampled from a female donor in good health, enrolled as a control in a pregnancy study. The CDR3 nucleotides read TGTGCCAGCAGCCCCTCGAACACTGAAGCTTTCTTT. Translating it yields CASSPSNTEAFF.